The next 8 T cell receptor beta chains were all read from a single sample in a study of T-cell reconstitution after alpha-beta-depleted transplantation in children. The library targeted TCRbeta and was prepared with unique molecular identifiers. TCRdb redid the calling of the PCR reads with MiXCR, one entry per CDR3 protein. This table holds about 590,000 distinct CDR3 sequences, under 15% found once. Sequencing used PBMCs, mostly from graft donor cells, obtained 360 days after TCRalphabeta/CD19-depleted stem cell transplant. The receptors shown here come from a male patient between 10 and 17 years old who had a stem cell transplant for acute myeloid leukemia, so the T cells may come from the graft donor.

The chain has TRBV12-3 or TRBV12-4 and TRBJ2-5; 7 bases agree with TRBD1. The V and J ends lost 0 bases and 2 bases, in that order; junction bases with no gene match: 6. This CDR3 is 16 amino acids long. For the CDR3, the DNA is TGTGCCAGCAGTTTAGCGCTTACAGGGGCTCAAGAGACCCAGTACTTC. Translation gives CASSLALTGAQETQYF.

This clonotype occurred many times. The rearrangement links TRBV6-1 to TRBJ2-7; D remains ambiguous. CDR3 size: 13 residues. V gave up 6 bases and J gave up 3 bases, with 12 bases separating them. The germline V gene encodes CDR1 MNHNS and CDR2 SASEGT. CDR3 amino acids: CASRASTFYEQYF. The CDR3 DNA is TGTGCCAGCAGGGCCAGTACCTTCTACGAGCAGTACTTC.

This clonotype was seen at least ten times. This chain links TRBV7-2 with TRBJ2-7, with D uncertain. Germline CDR1 and CDR2: SGHTA and FQGNSA. This CDR3 has 14 amino acids. With 2 bases removed from V and 1 base from J, the gap between germline ends came to 9 bases. CDR3 sequence (DNA): TGTGCCAGCAGCTTATCAATCGGATCCTACGAGCAGTACTTC. Translating it yields CASSLSIGSYEQYF.

The DNA for the CDR3 is TGTGCCAGCAGTTTAGCGGGACTAGCGGGAGGCCTTTGGGACGAGCAGTACTTC. Translation: CASSLAGLAGGLWDEQYF. The rearrangement joins TRBV12-3 or TRBV12-4 to TRBJ2-7, with 15 positions matching TRBD2. J was trimmed by 5 bases and V by 0 bases; bases with no gene match: 8. This CDR3 spans 18 amino acids.

The chain is built from TRBV27 and TRBJ2-7, with 10 nucleotides matching TRBD2. J gave up 3 bases and V 8 bases, and 7 bases lay outside the gene matches. The CDR3 totals 14 residues. CDR1 MNHEY and CDR2 SMNVEV come from the germline V gene (reference sequence). In DNA, the CDR3 is TGTGCCAGCCGTACCGCTAGCGGGGGCTACGAGCAGTACTTC. As protein: CASRTASGGYEQYF.

This clonotype showed up many times. The gene calls are TRBV5-8 and TRBJ2-7, with 7 bases that match TRBD1. Trimming at V came to 3 bases and at J to 2 bases, leaving 8 bases not matched to a gene. The germline gives CDR1 SGHTS, CDR2 YDEGEE. The CDR3 totals 15 residues. In nucleotides, the CDR3 is TGTGCCAGCAGCTCCCAGCCGGGACAGACCTACGAGCAGTACTTC. Its translation is CASSSQPGQTYEQYF.

This clonotype was observed a few times. The chain combines TRBV19 with TRBJ1-5; D not resolved. The ends were cut back, 3 bases at V and 6 bases at J, with 21 bases in the middle. The germline V gene has CDR1 LNHDA and CDR2 SQIVND (reference sequence). There are 17 residues in the CDR3. CDR3: CASSIVKTTATAQPQHF. The CDR3 DNA reads as TGTGCCAGTAGTATCGTAAAGACAACGGCAACAGCTCAGCCCCAGCATTTT.

In this sample, this clonotype turned up many times. The rearrangement uses TRBV7-8 and TRBJ2-2; 7 bases are shared with TRBD2. V was pared by 1 base and J by 4 bases, with 9 bases of the junction left unmatched. This CDR3 spans 17 amino acids. Germline values: CDR1 SGHVS, CDR2 FQNEAQ. Here the CDR3 DNA reads TGTGCCAGCAGCTTAGAAGGGGCGGGAGTAGGCACCGGGGAGCTGTTTTTT. This codes for CASSLEGAGVGTGELFF.